This T cell receptor (beta chain) was obtained from a study of blood T cell repertoires in COVID-19. Study context: Researchers got acute and convalescent COVID-19 samples from the United States, Italy and Spain. Sources were T cells, B-cell-depleted T cells, or PBMCs; the material itself was cDNA or gDNA.

The germline V gene encodes CDR1 SGHRS and CDR2 YFSETQ. The V and J ends lost 2 bases and 6 bases respectively, with 15 bases between them. The CDR3 totals 14 residues. This clone was recorded a few times. Data came from immunoSEQ multiplex PCR; TCRdb stores just in-frame clones and leaves some out. This sample carries about 350,000 clones, approximately 89% of them seen once, and the ten largest clones take roughly 5.3%. This sequence joins TRBV5-1 and TRBJ2-7; no firm D call. Material: PBMCs or T cells enriched from blood (not recorded which). The receptor was derived from a woman aged 25 to 45 who had recovered from COVID-19. CDR3 loop: CASSFRGDEGEQYF. The DNA of the CDR3 is TGCGCCAGCAGCTTTAGAGGTGACGAAGGCGAGCAGTACTTC.